This is a list of T cell receptor beta chains from one sample in a study of blood T cell repertoires in COVID-19. The method was immunoSEQ multiplex PCR; TCRdb's version includes in-frame clones alone and lacks a portion of them. The sample lists 120,000 or so clones, around nine tenths occurring once. Sequencing used peripheral blood. The receptors originated from a woman between 45 and 60 years old with acute or convalescent COVID-19. CDR3s include the opening cysteine and the closing phenylalanine or tryptophan.

CDR3 length	V gene	J gene	CDR3 protein
18	TRBV11-3	TRBJ2-5	CASSSGTSGSGVVETQYF
16	TRBV5-6	TRBJ2-7	CASSSIVRDRTYEQYF
13	TRBV18	TRBJ1-1	CASSQLGDTEAFF
15	TRBV30	TRBJ1-2	CAWSGKQILNYGYTF
15	TRBV7-2	TRBJ1-6	CASSLEWEGGSPLHF
11	TRBV7-2	TRBJ1-1	CASSRITEAFF
22	TRBV30	TRBJ2-7	CAWSSPGHISRSRYRGSDEQYF
14	TRBV6-5	TRBJ1-1	CASSLNFLNTEAFF
17	TRBV14	TRBJ1-5	CASSQGAGFGFRQPQHF
14	TRBV9	TRBJ2-1	CASSPTGTTNEQFF
13	TRBV7-2	TRBJ1-2	CASSLSAGGGYTF
17	TRBV3-1/TRBV3-2	TRBJ2-1	CASSKPTEGARRYEQFF
14	TRBV23-1	TRBJ1-4	CASRKGVREVKLFF
17	TRBV4-2	TRBJ2-3	CASSQVASGGAADTQYF
15	TRBV2	TRBJ2-1	CASTDGGGAYNEQFF
14	TRBV5-4	TRBJ2-7	CASSLVTGDYEQYF
13	TRBV6-2/TRBV6-3	TRBJ1-1	CASSYNGGTEAFF
13	TRBV12-3/TRBV12-4	TRBJ2-7	CASSLGLAYEQYF
15	TRBV4-3	TRBJ2-2	CASSQEFTNTGELFF
16	TRBV4-3	TRBJ2-7	CASSQDYTSGTYEQYF
14	TRBV9	TRBJ2-7	CASSVGLAGNEQYF
14	TRBV14	TRBJ1-6	CASSQTGMGSPLHF
13	TRBV15	TRBJ1-1	CATGRARGTEAFF
19	TRBV6-2/TRBV6-3	TRBJ2-7	CASSYDWTSGGPSTYEQYF
13	TRBV5-5	TRBJ2-5	CASSLINQETQYF
14	TRBV7-2	TRBJ1-2	CASSLAAQGGGYTF
13	TRBV5-1	TRBJ2-7	CASSGQGSYEQYF
15	TRBV25-1	TRBJ1-1	CASSPNRRVNTEAFF
15	TRBV10-3	TRBJ2-1	CAISESRSPRNEQFF
12	TRBV3-1/TRBV3-2	TRBJ2-2	CASSQGAGELFF
18	TRBV19	TRBJ2-1	CASSINRASGRTHNEQFF
16	TRBV23-1	TRBJ2-3	CASSQNVPGSTDTQYF
16	TRBV11-2	TRBJ1-3	CASSLEVRGFGNTIYF
12	TRBV29-1	TRBJ1-2	CSVESGVRGYTF
15	TRBV18	TRBJ2-7	CASSPPGRERGEQYF
14	TRBV12-5	TRBJ2-7	CASGLVQDHYEQYF
14	TRBV24-1	TRBJ1-6	CATRFRFYNSPLHF
15	TRBV14	TRBJ1-2	CASSPTDGGLSSYTF
13	TRBV24-1	TRBJ1-2	CATSEFVYAGYTF
14	TRBV6-5	TRBJ1-5	CASSYSASGQPQHF
14	TRBV27	TRBJ1-5	CASSRGSWDQPQHF
16	TRBV11-2	TRBJ2-7	CASSLDRAGGYYEQYF
15	TRBV9	TRBJ2-1	CASSQGTASYNEQFF
18	TRBV21-1	TRBJ1-6	CASSNNWGRDSYNSPLHF
14	TRBV2	TRBJ2-7	CASSIGQSSYEQYF
14	TRBV7-2	TRBJ1-1	CASSNREMNTEAFF
18	TRBV3-1/TRBV3-2	TRBJ2-1	CASSLFGVAGGQYNEQFF
15	TRBV3-1/TRBV3-2	TRBJ2-1	CASSQEPGTRAEQFF
16	TRBV7-9	TRBJ2-2	CASSLVGLVVTGELFF
14	TRBV19	TRBJ1-2	CASSRGEGVYGYTF
17	TRBV5-1	TRBJ2-3	CASSLGDKRLSTDTQYF
15	TRBV10-3	TRBJ2-7	CAISESKGQGYEQYF